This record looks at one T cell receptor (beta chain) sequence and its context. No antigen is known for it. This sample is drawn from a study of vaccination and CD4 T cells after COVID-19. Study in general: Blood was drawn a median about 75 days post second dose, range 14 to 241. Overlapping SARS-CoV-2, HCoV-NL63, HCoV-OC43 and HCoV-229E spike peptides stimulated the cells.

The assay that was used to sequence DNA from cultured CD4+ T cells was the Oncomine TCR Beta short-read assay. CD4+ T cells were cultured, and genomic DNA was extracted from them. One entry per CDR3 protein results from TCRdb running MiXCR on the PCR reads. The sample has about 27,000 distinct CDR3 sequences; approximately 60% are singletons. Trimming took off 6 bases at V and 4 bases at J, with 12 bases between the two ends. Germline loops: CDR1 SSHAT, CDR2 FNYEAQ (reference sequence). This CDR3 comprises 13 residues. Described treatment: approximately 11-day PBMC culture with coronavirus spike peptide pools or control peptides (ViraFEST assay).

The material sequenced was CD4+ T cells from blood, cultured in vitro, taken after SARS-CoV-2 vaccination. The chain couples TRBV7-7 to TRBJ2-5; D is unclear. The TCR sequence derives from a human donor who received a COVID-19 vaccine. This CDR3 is CASSQTKAETQYF. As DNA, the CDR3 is TGTGCCAGCAGTCAAACTAAAGCAGAGACCCAGTACTTC.